A selection of T cell receptor beta chains follows, all from one sample in a study of glioma-infiltrating T cells. MiXCR, applied by TCRdb to the multiplex PCR reads, yields one record per CDR3 protein. The sample includes around 93,000 distinct CDR3 sequences, approximately 40% of them seen just once. The sequencing input was glioma tissue, nonneoplastic brain tissue, or PBMCs (not recorded which). Receptors were obtained from a human donor with low-grade glioma or glioblastoma, undergoing nonglioma brain surgery, or in good health (not recorded which). Each CDR3 is given without its conserved first and last residue. Fields, in order: CDR3 protein, D gene, J gene, V gene. D genes are given only for firm matches.

CDR3: AWNFAGGADTQY
D: TRBD2
J: TRBJ2-3
V: TRBV30

CDR3: ASSSPPGNKNIQY
D: NA
J: TRBJ2-4
V: TRBV7-8

CDR3: ASSATSTGGRTDTQY
D: TRBD2
J: TRBJ2-3
V: TRBV4-2

CDR3: SARGRGSYIQY
D: NA
J: TRBJ2-4
V: TRBV20-1

CDR3: ASSPTRGSETQY
D: NA
J: TRBJ2-5
V: TRBV18

CDR3: ASRWTGGDEKLF
D: TRBD1
J: TRBJ1-4
V: TRBV12-3/TRBV12-4

CDR3: ASGTANTGELF
D: NA
J: TRBJ2-2
V: TRBV2

CDR3: ASSTGTMSNEKY
D: NA
J: TRBJ2-7
V: TRBV7-2

CDR3: ASSYPGKGEQY
D: NA
J: TRBJ2-7
V: TRBV7-9

CDR3: ASSYSTGNEQF
D: TRBD1
J: TRBJ2-1
V: TRBV6-2/TRBV6-3

CDR3: ASSLTGDGYT
D: TRBD1
J: TRBJ1-2
V: TRBV13

CDR3: SAAGQGNTGELF
D: TRBD1
J: TRBJ2-2
V: TRBV29-1

CDR3: ASSQIRGQVNTPLH
D: TRBD1
J: TRBJ1-6
V: TRBV3-1

CDR3: ASSVVPDSEQY
D: NA
J: TRBJ2-7
V: TRBV9

CDR3: SARPRDSLGKTQY
D: NA
J: TRBJ2-5
V: TRBV20-1

CDR3: ASSLDVGPGHEQF
D: NA
J: TRBJ2-1
V: TRBV11-2

CDR3: ASSPGGVLNTEAF
D: NA
J: TRBJ1-1
V: TRBV5-1

CDR3: ASRGQGDEKLF
D: TRBD1
J: TRBJ1-4
V: TRBV2

CDR3: ASSVDGNTIY
D: NA
J: TRBJ1-3
V: TRBV9

CDR3: ASRAGQGPYEQY
D: TRBD1
J: TRBJ2-7
V: TRBV6-2/TRBV6-3

CDR3: ASSKAATYNSPPH
D: NA
J: TRBJ1-6
V: TRBV19

CDR3: ASSEEWRDRDPDTQY
D: TRBD1
J: TRBJ2-3
V: TRBV6-1

CDR3: ASSLDSGPGNTIY
D: NA
J: TRBJ1-3
V: TRBV5-1

CDR3: ASSYWTSGSHNEQL
D: TRBD2
J: TRBJ2-1
V: TRBV6-6

CDR3: ASRMTGEGSQY
D: NA
J: TRBJ2-5
V: TRBV6-1

CDR3: AGIHTIQGLAGYT
D: NA
J: TRBJ1-2
V: TRBV14

CDR3: ASSPRGGGTEAF
D: NA
J: TRBJ1-1
V: TRBV3-1

CDR3: AITVKGLEGGEQF
D: NA
J: TRBJ2-1
V: TRBV10-3

CDR3: TSRRAGRDTGELF
D: TRBD2
J: TRBJ2-2
V: TRBV28